The 17 T cell receptor beta chains presented below share a single source sample, sequenced in a study of cytomegalovirus exposure and HLA in healthy donors. With 60 Vbeta and 13 Jbeta primers, the PCR was carried out. The assay was immunoSEQ multiplex PCR, and TCRdb's table has in-frame clones only and misses some. Seen here are roughly 100,000 clones, more than 75% observed once, and the top ten hold about 9.4%. The source material was PBMCs. The receptors stem from a woman aged 18 to 35 in good health and CMV-seropositive.

This clone was seen a handful of times. As DNA, the CDR3 is TGTGCCAGCAGTTCCCCGGGAGGGGACGGGCGGCAGTACTTC. Its translation: CASSSPGGDGRQYF. The V gene is TRBV28, the J gene TRBJ2-7; TRBD2 matches at 8 bases. The CDR3 runs to 14 residues. Germline V lookup: CDR1 MDHEN, CDR2 SYDVKM. J lost 9 bases, V lost 4 bases, and 11 bases had no gene match.

This clone was detected a few times. CDR3 in DNA: TGTGCCAGCAGCCGTAGCGGGGGAAGCTCCTACGAGCAGTACTTC. The encoded protein is CASSRSGGSSYEQYF. The rearrangement joins TRBV5-4 to TRBJ2-5; TRBD2 matches 9 bases. The J call is in doubt because the DNA end fits TRBJ2-7 better. CDR3 size: 15 residues. Germline loops: CDR1 SGHNT, CDR2 YYREEE (reference sequence).

This clone was counted once. The V and J genes are TRBV7-2 and TRBJ2-5, with a tentative D call TRBD1 (5 bases). The V end was cut by 5 bases, the J end by 3 bases, with 13 bases between. Germline CDR1 is SGHTA and CDR2 is FQGNSA. There are 14 residues in the CDR3. This chain's CDR3 is CASSVEWGKETQYF. Written as DNA, the CDR3 is TGTGCCAGCAGCGTCGAGTGGGGCAAAGAGACCCAGTACTTC.

The J gene is TRBJ1-5, the V gene TRBV4-3, with D maybe TRBD1 (5 bases). V gave up 0 bases and J gave up 7 bases, with 10 bases separating them. The CDR3 consists of 14 residues. Germline loops: CDR1 LGHNA, CDR2 YSLEER. CDR3 amino acids: CASSQDGRGQPQHF. DNA for the CDR3: TGCGCCAGCAGCCAAGATGGCCGGGGGCAGCCCCAGCATTTT.

This clone was detected a few times. This chain links TRBV10-3 with TRBJ2-7, with 12 positions matching TRBD1. Germline values: CDR1 ENHRY, CDR2 SYGVKD. V gave up 6 bases and J gave up 7 bases; unmatched junction bases: 13. This CDR3 spans 16 amino acids. Here the CDR3 reads CAISTGDRGQHSEQYF. The CDR3 DNA reads as TGTGCCATCAGCACCGGGGACAGGGGGCAACACAGTGAGCAGTACTTC.

The chain links TRBV27 to TRBJ2-7; TRBD1 matches 8 bases. The CDR3 runs 14 residues. V shed 8 bases, J shed 2 bases, and the junction held 8 bases outside the gene matches. Germline-derived CDR1 and CDR2 are MNHEY and SMNVEV (reference sequence). DNA of the CDR3: TGTGCCAGCTACCTCGGGACAGGACCCTACGAGCAGTACTTC. Amino acids: CASYLGTGPYEQYF.

This sequence joins TRBV27 and TRBJ2-5, with 14 bases lining up with TRBD2. With 3 bases clipped from V and 4 bases from J, the junction kept 10 bases outside the gene matches. Germline loops: CDR1 MNHEY, CDR2 SMNVEV (reference sequence). The CDR3 is 18 amino acids. CDR3 bases: TGTGCCAGCAGTTTGGATGTGGGGACTAGCGGGAGTCGAGAGACCCAGTACTTC. Its translation: CASSLDVGTSGSRETQYF.

V gene TRBV6-5 combines with J gene TRBJ2-7, with D perhaps TRBD1 (5 bases). CDR3 size: 14 residues. Germline CDR1 reads MNHEY; CDR2 reads SVGAGI. V lost 5 bases and J lost 2, with 13 bases in between. CDR3 protein: CASSQQGWAYEQYF. The CDR3 region has the DNA TGTGCCAGCAGTCAGCAGGGTTGGGCCTACGAGCAGTACTTC.

This sequence joins TRBV7-2 and TRBJ2-7, with 7 nucleotides matching TRBD1. Trimming cost V 2 bases and J 3 bases; bases outside gene matches: 16. The CDR3 is 18 residues long. Germline V lookup: CDR1 SGHTA, CDR2 FQGNSA. The CDR3 is CASSLWVLTGTSNYEQYF. The CDR3 bases are TGTGCCAGCAGCTTATGGGTATTGACAGGGACCAGCAACTACGAGCAGTACTTC.

The V and J genes are TRBV10-3 and TRBJ2-7; 7 bases are shared with TRBD2. CDR1 and CDR2 (germline): ENHRY, SYGVKD. V lost 11 bases to trimming and J lost 3 bases; unmatched junction nucleotides: 10. The CDR3 consists of 13 residues. CDR3 residues: CASSRDYDYEQYF. CDR3 coding DNA: TGTGCCTCCTCCCGGGACTACGACTACGAGCAGTACTTC.

This chain uses TRBV29-1 with TRBJ2-7; TRBD2 matches 7 bases. CDR3 length: 14 amino acids. J gave up 2 bases and V 5 bases, and 9 bases lay outside the gene matches. The germline V gene has CDR1 SQVTM and CDR2 ANQGSEA. The CDR3 DNA reads TGCAGCGTTAGGGGCGGGAGTATTCCCTACGAGCAGTACTTC. This translates into CSVRGGSIPYEQYF.

This clone was counted only a few times. This chain connects TRBV6-6 to TRBJ1-5; D is perhaps TRBD1 (6 bases). V dropped 2 bases and J dropped 3 bases, with 11 bases sitting between them. Germline CDR1 reads MNHNY; CDR2 reads SVGAGI (reference sequence). This CDR3 comprises 15 residues. The CDR3 loop is CASSYEGGPNQPQHF. CDR3 nucleotides: TGTGCCAGCAGTTACGAGGGGGGGCCCAATCAGCCCCAGCATTTT.

V is TRBV14 and J is TRBJ2-7, with 10 bases matching TRBD1. Germline V lookup: CDR1 SGHDN, CDR2 FVKESK. Trimming removed 3 bases from V and 4 bases from J; junction bases left unmatched: 6. The length of the CDR3 is 15 residues. The CDR3 sequence: CASSQTRDRGYEQYF. CDR3 nucleotide sequence: TGTGCCAGCAGCCAGACCCGGGACAGGGGTTACGAGCAGTACTTC.

This clone turned up a few times. The chain uses TRBV7-9 and TRBJ2-5; tentatively, D is TRBD1 (6 bases). The tail of the sequence fits TRBJ2-7 better, so the J call may be wrong. The CDR3 has 15 residues. Germline values: CDR1 SEHNR, CDR2 FQNEAQ (reference sequence). The CDR3 is CASSLVGAGIYEQYF. CDR3 in DNA: TGTGCCAGCAGCTTAGTGGGGGCAGGAATCTACGAGCAGTACTTC.

The chain links TRBV2 to TRBJ1-1; TRBD1 matches 8 bases. Germline V gives CDR1 SNHLY, CDR2 FYNNEI. This CDR3 region has 18 residues. J lost 4 bases, V lost 4 bases, and 17 bases had no gene match. The CDR3 region is CASSVIRLGQGGGTEAFF. DNA of the CDR3: TGTGCCAGCAGTGTGATTCGTCTTGGACAGGGAGGGGGCACTGAAGCTTTCTTT.

The chain carries TRBV5-6 and TRBJ2-5; 7 bases agree with TRBD2. Trimming took 3 bases from V and 5 from J; bases not matched to a gene: 13. This CDR3 region has 16 residues. Germline V lookup: CDR1 SGHDT, CDR2 YYEEEE. The CDR3 nucleotides read TGTGCCAGCAGCTCAGCGGGGCGGCGGGGGAAGGAGACCCAGTACTTC. As protein: CASSSAGRRGKETQYF.

The J gene is TRBJ2-3, the V gene TRBV4-2; no clear D. CDR1 is LGHNA and CDR2 is YNFKEQ in the germline V gene. The CDR3 is 14 residues long. V gave up 2 bases and J gave up 0 bases, with 6 bases separating them. CDR3 amino acids: CASSQFSSTDTQYF. The CDR3 DNA is TGTGCCAGCAGCCAATTCAGTAGCACAGATACGCAGTATTTT.